Below are 32 T cell receptor beta chains sequenced from a single sample in a study of cytomegalovirus exposure and HLA in healthy donors. The primer mix had 60 Vbeta and 13 Jbeta primers. The repertoire was sequenced with immunoSEQ multiplex PCR; TCRdb's copy has only in-frame clones and lacks some. The top ten clones hold 10% to 13% of a sample with more than 100,000 clones, approximately 73% of them seen once. The sequenced material came from PBMCs. The receptor set was obtained from a woman younger than 30 in good health and CMV-seropositive.

This clone was seen a single time. The chain employs TRBV5-1 and TRBJ1-1; 9 bases align to TRBD1. Germline CDR1 reads SGHRS; CDR2 reads YFSETQ. V lost 0 bases and J lost 7; bases outside the gene matches: 10. The CDR3 runs to 16 residues. In DNA, the CDR3 is TGCGCCAGCAGCTTGGAGCCACAGGGGGCCGGTGGTGAAGCTTTCTTT. Translating gives CASSLEPQGAGGEAFF.

The rearrangement uses TRBV7-2 and TRBJ2-7; TRBD2 matches 7 bases. The junction had 10 bases not matched to a gene; V was cut back by 4 bases and J by 1 base. The germline gives CDR1 SGHTA, CDR2 FQGNSA. The CDR3 runs to 16 residues. CDR3 nucleotide sequence: TGTGCCAGCAGCTCCCCTTGGAGGGAGGGGTCCTACGAGCAGTACTTC. Translating it yields CASSSPWREGSYEQYF.

This clone turned up a few times. Mismatch with germline at one junction end may stem from a read error. V and J are TRBV7-7 and TRBJ2-1, with TRBD1 matching 8 bases. CDR1 is SSHAT, CDR2 FNYEAQ, per germline (reference sequence). CDR3 size: 15 residues. CDR3 nucleotides: TGTGCTAGCAGCTCCCCAACGACAGGGGACAATGAGCAGTTCTTC. Translating gives CASSSPTTGDNEQFF.

In this sample, this clone turned up once. The V call is TRBV7-8, the J call TRBJ1-5; tentatively, D is TRBD1 (5 bases). Looked up from germline, CDR1 is SGHVS and CDR2 is FQNEAQ. This CDR3 comprises 15 residues. Trimming stripped 3 bases from V and 3 bases from J, with 12 bases between. In nucleotides, the CDR3 is TGTGCCAGCAGCTTGCTTACGGGGGTCAATCAGCCCCAGCATTTT. Protein product: CASSLLTGVNQPQHF.

V gene TRBV5-4 combines with J gene TRBJ2-3, with TRBD1 matching over 8 bases. The J segment lost 2 bases and the V segment lost 0 bases, leaving 8 bases of the junction unmatched. The CDR3 has 17 amino acids. Germline CDR1 reads SGHNT; CDR2 reads YYREEE (reference sequence). CDR3 protein: CASSLGSGGRPTDTQYF. The CDR3 DNA reads TGTGCCAGCAGCTTGGGGTCAGGGGGCCGGCCCACAGATACGCAGTATTTT.

This sequence joins TRBV5-1 and TRBJ2-7, with 7 bases aligning to TRBD1. Trimming took 0 bases from V and 4 from J; bases not matched to a gene: 10. CDR1 and CDR2 (germline): SGHRS, YFSETQ. The CDR3 spans 16 residues. CDR3 sequence reads: CASSLGGGTDSYEQYF. The CDR3 DNA follows: TGCGCCAGCAGCTTGGGAGGGGGCACCGACTCTTACGAGCAGTACTTC.

The chain recombines TRBV19 with TRBJ2-7, with 8 bases matching TRBD1. J gave up 2 bases and V 6 bases, and 6 bases lay outside the gene matches. The CDR3 runs 14 residues. Germline CDR1 LNHDA, CDR2 SQIVND (reference sequence). CDR3 sequence reads: CASSSTGETYEQYF. CDR3 sequence (DNA): TGTGCCAGTAGCTCGACAGGGGAAACCTACGAGCAGTACTTC.

The genes are TRBV5-1 and TRBJ1-5, with D possibly being TRBD1 (5 bases). Trimming took 5 bases from V and 2 from J, leaving 14 bases between them. The germline gives CDR1 SGHRS, CDR2 YFSETQ. CDR3 length: 15 amino acids. The CDR3, as DNA: TGCGCCAGCAGGCAAGGGGAGGCTGGCAATCAGCCCCAGCATTTT. Protein product: CASRQGEAGNQPQHF.

DNA of the CDR3: TGTGCCAGCAGCCCAGAGCGGGGGGGTAACAATGAGCAGTTCTTC. Its protein product is CASSPERGGNNEQFF. The rearrangement links TRBV4-2 to TRBJ2-1; 10 bases are a match to TRBD2. The trim removed 4 bases at V and 5 bases at J, leaving 5 bases unmatched. The length of the CDR3 is 15 residues. The germline V gene has CDR1 LGHNA and CDR2 YNFKEQ.

The chain has TRBV7-2 and TRBJ1-2, with unresolved D. CDR1 and CDR2 from the germline V gene are SGHTA and FQGNSA. This CDR3 has 14 residues. Trimming pared 8 bases from V and 4 bases from J, leaving 17 bases between. The CDR3 reads CASYPPKEGYGYTF. CDR3 in DNA: TGTGCCAGCTACCCTCCCAAAGAGGGCTATGGCTACACCTTC.

This clone has just a few counts. The chain has TRBV7-9 and TRBJ2-1; tentatively, D is TRBD2 (5 bases). With 7 bases removed from V and 4 bases from J, the gap between germline ends came to 14 bases. The CDR3 runs to 14 residues. CDR1 and CDR2 (germline): SEHNR, FQNEAQ (reference sequence). CDR3 DNA sequence: TGTGCCAGCATCAGGACTGAGCATTACAATGAGCAGTTCTTC. Protein sequence: CASIRTEHYNEQFF.

CDR3 residues: CASSSGQGSVRTQYF. The CDR3 bases are TGTGCCAGCAGCTCCGGACAGGGGTCTGTCCGGACCCAGTACTTC. The gene calls are TRBV7-3 and TRBJ2-5, with TRBD1 identical over 9 bases. The CDR3 consists of 15 residues. The junction had 10 bases not matched to a gene; V was cut back by 4 bases and J by 7 bases. Germline CDR1 reads SGHTA; CDR2 reads FQGTGA.

The chain is built from TRBV7-2 and TRBJ2-3, with a possible D match to TRBD1 (5 bases). Between the trimmed V and J ends, which lost 2 bases and 9 bases, there was a span of 15 bases. The CDR3 extends over 14 amino acids. The germline gives CDR1 SGHTA, CDR2 FQGNSA. The CDR3 DNA reads as TGTGCCAGCAGCTTATTGTGGGGCCGGGCGACGCAGTATTTT. The encoded protein is CASSLLWGRATQYF.

V usage is TRBV4-2 and J usage is TRBJ2-6; 7 bases line up with TRBD1. The V segment lost 8 bases and the J segment 2 bases; nucleotides outside the gene matches: 15. This CDR3 has 18 amino acids. Germline assignment: CDR1 LGHNA and CDR2 YNFKEQ. CDR3 residues: CASGAVQGGATGANVLTF. In nucleotides, the CDR3 is TGTGCCAGCGGGGCCGTACAAGGGGGCGCAACTGGGGCCAACGTCCTGACTTTC.

The J gene is TRBJ2-1, the V gene TRBV29-1; 15 nucleotides align to TRBD2. The V segment lost 3 bases and the J segment 2 bases; nucleotides outside the gene matches: 14. The germline V gene encodes CDR1 SQVTM and CDR2 ANQGSEA. The CDR3 length is 20 residues. The DNA for the CDR3 is TGCAGCGTTGAGGGGGTACGAGGGACTAGCGGGAGGAGAACCTACAATGAGCAGTTCTTC. Translating it yields CSVEGVRGTSGRRTYNEQFF.

The chain employs TRBV19 and TRBJ1-4; D is undetermined. V shed 3 bases and J shed 5 bases, with 19 bases lying between them. CDR3 length: 17 residues. Germline CDR1 LNHDA, CDR2 SQIVND (reference sequence). The CDR3 sequence: CASSIFPGEAENEKLFF. As DNA, the CDR3 is TGTGCCAGTAGTATCTTCCCTGGAGAGGCCGAAAATGAAAAACTGTTTTTT. Drawing the rest from reference TRBV19 and TRBJ1-4, the complete variable domain is DGGITQSPKYLFRKEGQNVTLSCEQNLNHDAMYWYRQDPGQGLRLIYYSQIVNDFQKGDIAEGYSVSREKKESFPLTVTSAQKNPTAFYLCASSIFPGEAENEKLFFGSGTQLSVL.

The rearrangement joins TRBV20-1 to TRBJ1-2, with D unclear. The CDR3 has 11 amino acids. Trimming took off 0 bases at V and 8 bases at J, with 7 bases between the two ends. Germline CDR1 and CDR2: DFQATT and SNEGSKA (reference sequence). The DNA for the CDR3 is TGCAGTGCTAGAGATAGAATCGGCTACACCTTC. This sequence encodes CSARDRIGYTF.

The chain combines TRBV14 with TRBJ2-3; TRBD1 is a possible D gene (6 bases). The CDR3 is made up of 15 amino acids. Germline lookup yields CDR1 SGHDN and CDR2 FVKESK. V gave up 1 base and J gave up 6 bases, with 14 bases separating them. The CDR3 bases are TGTGCCAGCAGCCAAGGGCTGGGGGCCAGGGATACGCAGTATTTT. This encodes CASSQGLGARDTQYF.

V and J are TRBV5-4 and TRBJ1-2; D is unresolved. This CDR3 has 13 amino acids. V was cut by 0 bases and J by 2 bases, with 5 bases left in between. Germline V lookup: CDR1 SGHNT, CDR2 YYREEE (reference sequence). The CDR3 bases are TGTGCCAGCAGCTTGGACAGAAACTATGGCTACACCTTC. Translation: CASSLDRNYGYTF.

The rearrangement uses TRBV7-8 and TRBJ1-5, with a weak D call TRBD1 (5 bases). The germline CDR1 and CDR2 sequences are SGHVS and FQNEAQ. The CDR3 is 17 amino acids. The V gene lost 5 bases and the J gene lost 1 base, with 18 bases spanning the gap. This CDR3 reads CASSPGRKGPSNQPQHF. The CDR3 DNA reads TGTGCCAGCAGCCCAGGAAGGAAGGGGCCGAGCAATCAGCCCCAGCATTTT. Using reference TRBV7-8 and TRBJ1-5 for the parts outside the CDR3, the full variable domain is GAGVSQSPRYKVAKRGQDVALRCDPISGHVSLFWYQQALGQGPEFLTYFQNEAQLDKSGLPSDRFFAERPEGSVSTLKIQRTQQEDSAVYLCASSPGRKGPSNQPQHFGDGTRLSIL.

The V call is TRBV28, the J call TRBJ2-7, with 8 nucleotides matching TRBD1. Looked up from germline, CDR1 is MDHEN and CDR2 is SYDVKM. Unmatched junction bases numbered 9, after V lost 2 bases and J lost 6 bases. The CDR3 sequence is 15 residues long. The CDR3 DNA sequence: TGTGCCAGCAGTTTAACCCTTTCAGGGGGCGGCGAGCAGTACTTC. It encodes CASSLTLSGGGEQYF. Full variable domain (missing parts from reference TRBV28 and TRBJ2-7): DVKVTQSSRYLVKRTGEKVFLECVQDMDHENMFWYRQDPGLGLRLIYFSYDVKMKEKGDIPEGYSVSREKKERFSLILESASTNQTSMYLCASSLTLSGGGEQYFGPGTRLTVT.

The rearrangement joins TRBV28 to TRBJ1-4, with 8 bases matching TRBD1. The CDR3 is made up of 16 amino acids. The junction had 7 bases not matched to a gene; V was cut back by 4 bases and J by 3 bases. Germline loops: CDR1 MDHEN, CDR2 SYDVKM. The CDR3 spells CASSWKSGQANEKLFF. As DNA, the CDR3 is TGTGCCAGCAGTTGGAAATCGGGACAGGCTAATGAAAAACTGTTTTTT. Full variable domain (missing parts from reference TRBV28 and TRBJ1-4): DVKVTQSSRYLVKRTGEKVFLECVQDMDHENMFWYRQDPGLGLRLIYFSYDVKMKEKGDIPEGYSVSREKKERFSLILESASTNQTSMYLCASSWKSGQANEKLFFGSGTQLSVL.

The chain joins TRBV7-7 to TRBJ1-3; D remains unclear. Per the germline V gene, CDR1 is SSHAT and CDR2 is FNYEAQ (reference sequence). V was pared by 1 base and J by 0 bases, with 10 bases between. This CDR3 contains 16 residues. In DNA form, the CDR3 reads TGTGCCAGCAGCTTAGGTGGGCCTACCTCTGGAAACACCATATATTTT. As protein: CASSLGGPTSGNTIYF. The whole variable domain, remainder taken from reference TRBV7-7 and TRBJ1-3, is GAGVSQSPRYKVTKRGQDVTLRCDPISSHATLYWYQQALGQGPEFLTYFNYEAQPDKSGLPSDRFSAERPEGSISTLTIQRTEQRDSAMYRCASSLGGPTSGNTIYFGEGSWLTVV.

V usage is TRBV7-9 and J usage is TRBJ2-1; D possibly corresponds to TRBD1 (6 bases). V lost 5 bases and J lost 4, with 15 bases in between. Germline V CDR1 and CDR2: SEHNR, FQNEAQ (reference sequence). The CDR3 totals 15 residues. This CDR3 reads CASSLRGNRYNEQFF. Here the CDR3 DNA reads TGTGCCAGCAGCCTGAGGGGGAATAGGTACAATGAGCAGTTCTTC.

V is TRBV10-2 and J is TRBJ2-1; 7 bases match TRBD1. V shed 3 bases and J 4 bases; nucleotides not matched to a gene: 6. Germline CDR1 reads WSHSY; CDR2 reads SAAADI. The CDR3 is 15 residues long. CDR3 in amino acids: CASSEQGRAYNEQFF. DNA for the CDR3: TGCGCCAGCAGTGAACAGGGGCGGGCTTACAATGAGCAGTTCTTC.

The chain couples TRBV5-1 to TRBJ1-1; D possibly corresponds to TRBD1 (5 bases). The V gene lost 4 bases and the J gene lost 0 bases, with 19 bases spanning the gap. This CDR3 region has 17 residues. The germline CDR1 and CDR2 sequences are SGHRS and YFSETQ. The chain's CDR3 is CASSRQTDSYMNTEAFF. CDR3 bases: TGCGCCAGCAGCCGCCAGACCGACAGCTACATGAACACTGAAGCTTTCTTT.

The V gene is TRBV5-1, the J gene TRBJ2-7, with 9 bases identical to TRBD1. Trimming at V came to 5 bases and at J to 4 bases, leaving 10 bases not matched to a gene. The CDR3 is 15 residues long. Germline values: CDR1 SGHRS, CDR2 YFSETQ. In DNA, the CDR3 is TGCGCCAGCAGGCCGTTCGGACAGGGGCTGTACGAGCAGTACTTC. Encoded protein: CASRPFGQGLYEQYF.

The V and J genes are TRBV4-1 and TRBJ1-1, with D tentatively TRBD1 (6 bases). V was clipped by 4 bases and J by 1 base, with 10 bases between them. Germline V gene lookup returns CDR1 MGHRA and CDR2 YSYEKL. This CDR3 contains 14 residues. The CDR3 DNA sequence: TGCGCCAGCAGCCCTGGGGACAAGAACACTGAAGCTTTCTTT. Its protein product is CASSPGDKNTEAFF.

This clone came up a few times. V is TRBV7-7 and J is TRBJ2-3; possibly TRBD1 for D (5 bases). This CDR3 region has 13 residues. The germline V and J ends were trimmed by 5 bases and 6 bases, with 12 bases remaining between them. Germline V gene sequence: CDR1 SSHAT, CDR2 FNYEAQ (reference sequence). The CDR3 spells CASSQLGVDTQYF. The CDR3 DNA is TGTGCCAGCAGCCAATTAGGGGTGGATACGCAGTATTTT.

The chain links TRBV7-8 to TRBJ2-7; D is perhaps TRBD1 (6 bases). There are 19 residues in the CDR3. In germline, CDR1 is SGHVS, CDR2 FQNEAQ. Trimming left V 0 bases short and J 5 bases short, with 26 bases between. The CDR3 sequence is CASSLARFSPVDRQNEQYF. The CDR3 DNA follows: TGTGCCAGCAGCTTAGCGCGGTTTTCGCCGGTCGACAGGCAAAACGAGCAGTACTTC.

This rearrangement joins TRBV18 to TRBJ2-7; TRBD2 agrees at 7 bases. Losses at the gene ends were 9 bases for V and 3 bases for J; bases not matched to a gene: 14. Germline V gives CDR1 KGHSH, CDR2 LQKENI. The CDR3 runs to 15 residues. This CDR3 reads CASSRAGEGDYEQYF. Written as DNA, the CDR3 is TGTGCCAGTTCCAGGGCCGGGGAGGGTGACTACGAGCAGTACTTC.

This clone was counted between two and nine times. The genes are TRBV4-3 and TRBJ2-7, with D possibly TRBD2 on 6 matching bases. The CDR3 is 16 residues long. Germline CDR1 is LGHNA and CDR2 is YSLEER. Trimming cost V 0 bases and J 3 bases, with 15 bases left between them. The CDR3 region has the DNA TGCGCCAGCAGCCAAGATCTGGCTAGCGCACTCTACGAGCAGTACTTC. Encoded protein: CASSQDLASALYEQYF.